These T cell receptor beta chains were read from a single sample in a study of Graves' ophthalmopathy and Graves' hyperthyroidism. From the multiplex PCR reads, TCRdb called clonotypes with MiXCR, one entry per CDR3 protein. Of approximately 640,000 distinct CDR3 sequences listed, over 40% are singletons. The sample comprised peripheral blood. The source of these receptors is an adult man with Graves' ophthalmopathy. CDR3s include the opening cysteine and the closing phenylalanine or tryptophan. The D gene is left open where the match is weak. The size of a clone is reported for some rows only, either as once, few or many, or as a class for expanded clones.

TRBV29-1	.	once	TRBJ2-7	CSGGRSSYEQYF	TGCAGCGGGGGAAGAAGCTCCTACGAGCAGTACTTC
TRBV25-1	.	many	TRBJ1-2	CASSAQDYGYTF	TGTGCCAGCAGCGCTCAGGACTATGGCTACACCTTC
TRBV4-1	.	few	TRBJ1-1	CASSQDTGNTEAFF	TGCGCCAGCAGCCAAGACACCGGGAACACTGAAGCTTTCTTT
TRBV5-1	.	many	TRBJ2-5	CASSLANHEETQYF	TGCGCCAGCAGCTTGGCCAACCACGAAGAGACCCAGTACTTC
TRBV12-5	TRBD1	.	TRBJ2-7	CASGLARDSRYVQYF	TGTGCTAGTGGTTTGGCGAGGGACAGCCGCTACGTGCAGTACTTC
TRBV20-1	.	few	TRBJ1-1	CSAPAARTVNTEAFF	TGCAGTGCGCCGGCCGCTAGGACAGTGAACACTGAAGCTTTCTTT
TRBV5-4	TRBD1	many	TRBJ1-6	CASSLAGTGASPLHF	TGTGCCAGCAGCTTAGCCGGGACAGGGGCTTCACCCCTCCACTTT
TRBV9	.	few	TRBJ2-5	CASSSPRGGEETQYF	TGTGCCAGCAGCTCCCCAAGGGGGGGGGAAGAGACCCAGTACTTC
TRBV5-1	TRBD2	once	TRBJ2-7	CASSQALAGNPSYEQYF	TGTGCCAGCAGCCAAGCCCTAGCGGGGAACCCCTCCTACGAGCAGTACTTC
TRBV2	TRBD2	.	TRBJ2-5	CASRGSGGGGKTQYF	TGTGCCAGCAGAGGGAGCGGGGGGGGGGGCAAGACCCAGTACTTC
TRBV19	.	.	TRBJ1-5	CASSMSSGQETQHF	TGTGCCAGTAGTATGTCTAGCGGGCAAGAGACCCAGCATTTT
TRBV12-3/TRBV12-4	.	few	TRBJ2-2	CASSYPPNTGELFF	TGTGCCAGCAGTTACCCCCCTAACACCGGGGAGCTGTTTTTT
TRBV20-1	TRBD2	.	TRBJ2-7	CSARAFLAGERFEQYF	TGCAGTGCTAGAGCTTTTTTAGCGGGAGAACGGTTCGAGCAGTACTTC
TRBV11-2	.	.	TRBJ1-6	CASSLDLQVNSPLHF	TGTGCCAGCAGCTTAGATCTGCAGGTTAATTCACCCCTCCACTTT
TRBV7-8	.	many	TRBJ2-5	CASSLGVAEETQYF	TGTGCCAGCAGCTTAGGGGTAGCGGAAGAGACCCAGTACTTC
TRBV7-3	.	many	TRBJ2-2	CASSATTSTGELFF	TGTGCCAGCAGCGCAACGACGTCCACCGGGGAGCTGTTTTTT
TRBV7-2	.	once	TRBJ1-1	CASSSMGGGETEAFF	TGTGCCAGCAGCTCTATGGGTGGGGGAGAGACTGAAGCTTTCTTT
TRBV9	TRBD1	few	TRBJ2-7	CASSVEGTGGAYEQYF	TGTGCCAGCAGCGTAGAGGGGACAGGGGGCGCCTACGAGCAGTACTTC
TRBV12-3/TRBV12-4	.	few	TRBJ1-3	CASSLGLTGGNTIYF	TGTGCCAGCAGTTTAGGCCTGACGGGTGGAAACACCATATATTTT
TRBV12-3/TRBV12-4	.	many	TRBJ1-1	CASGRPGPTEAFF	TGTGCCAGTGGGAGGCCGGGCCCCACTGAAGCTTTCTTT
TRBV7-7	.	many	TRBJ1-5	CASSPGANQPQHF	TGTGCTAGCAGCCCGGGGGCGAATCAGCCCCAGCATTTT
TRBV9	.	.	TRBJ2-7	CASSTQGSEQYF	TGTGCCAGCAGCACACAGGGCAGTGAGCAGTACTTC
TRBV11-1	.	.	TRBJ1-5	CASSPPGRSALYSNQSQHF	TGTGCCAGCAGCCCCCCGGGACGGAGTGCGTTATATAGCAATCAGTCCCAGCATTTT
TRBV9	.	many	TRBJ1-3	CASSVDPAGNTIYF	TGTGCCAGCAGCGTAGATCCAGCTGGAAACACCATATATTTT
TRBV7-2	.	many	TRBJ1-2	CASSFRTQDSSYTF	TGTGCCAGCAGCTTCCGGACCCAGGATTCCAGCTACACCTTC
TRBV5-1	.	many	TRBJ1-4	CASSLEQGGEKLFF	TGCGCCAGCAGCTTGGAACAGGGAGGTGAAAAACTGTTTTTT
TRBV6-5	TRBD1	many	TRBJ1-1	CASSNRGLRTEAFF	TGTGCCAGCAGTAACAGGGGGCTGAGGACTGAAGCTTTCTTT
TRBV12-3/TRBV12-4	TRBD1	few	TRBJ2-7	CASNKGQGFYEQYF	TGTGCCAGCAATAAAGGACAGGGATTCTACGAGCAGTACTTC
TRBV9	.	many	TRBJ2-7	CASSVVDSSYEQYF	TGTGCCAGCAGCGTGGTGGACAGTTCCTACGAGCAGTACTTC
TRBV9	TRBD1	few	TRBJ1-1	CASSQGDRGTEAFF	TGTGCCAGCAGCCAAGGGGACAGGGGCACTGAAGCTTTCTTT
TRBV29-1	.	.	TRBJ2-7	CSLGTIYEQYF	TGCAGCCTAGGGACAATCTACGAGCAGTACTTC
TRBV7-2	.	many	TRBJ2-5	CASSLVGRPEAAQYF	TGTGCCAGCAGCTTAGTTGGCAGGCCAGAAGCGGCCCAGTACTTC
TRBV12-3/TRBV12-4	.	.	TRBJ2-1	CASTLGGNEQFF	TGTGCCAGCACCCTAGGGGGCAATGAGCAGTTCTTC
TRBV6-5	.	many	TRBJ1-1	CASRIGEVNTEAFF	TGTGCCAGCAGGATAGGGGAGGTGAACACTGAAGCTTTCTTT
TRBV20-1	.	.	TRBJ1-1	CSASLQGPLLEAFF	TGCAGTGCTAGCTTGCAGGGGCCCCTCCTGGAAGCTTTCTTT
TRBV12-3/TRBV12-4	.	many	TRBJ2-5	CASTITLGAGETQYF	TGTGCCAGCACCATTACGCTGGGGGCGGGCGAGACCCAGTACTTC
TRBV19	.	many	TRBJ1-1	CASSPPRQNTEAFF	TGTGCCAGTAGTCCCCCCAGGCAGAACACTGAAGCTTTCTTT
TRBV7-3	.	many	TRBJ2-5	CASSSDYGETQYF	TGTGCCAGCAGCTCGGACTATGGCGAGACCCAGTACTTC
TRBV7-9	.	.	TRBJ1-2	CDSSVGADRTYGYTF	TGTGACAGCAGCGTTGGAGCCGACAGAACCTATGGCTACACCTTC
TRBV24-1	.	.	TRBJ1-5	CASSQEGAYSNQPQHF	TGCGCCAGCAGCCAAGAAGGGGCCTATAGCAATCAGCCCCAGCATTTT
TRBV9	TRBD1	.	TRBJ2-7	CASSLQGGPSYEQYF	TGTGCCAGCAGTTTACAAGGGGGCCCCTCCTACGAGCAGTACTTC
TRBV19	.	few	TRBJ1-4	CASSITSTPGPGGEKLFF	TGTGCCAGTAGTATCACCTCCACACCTGGGCCGGGGGGTGAAAAACTGTTTTTT